This T cell receptor beta chain was observed in a study of T-cell memory formation after mild COVID-19. The CDR3 loop spans 16 amino acids. Germline-derived CDR1 and CDR2 are ENHRY and SYGVKD. Trimming took 3 bases from V and 5 from J, leaving 14 bases between them. TCRalpha and TCRbeta libraries used 5'RACE with constant-segment primers and UMIs. Each CDR3 protein gets one entry after TCRdb re-called the 5' RACE reads with MiXCR. The profile shows some 300,000 distinct CDR3 sequences, less than 25% of them singletons. This rearrangement joins TRBV10-3 to TRBJ1-6; D unresolved. The clonotype originates from a man between 18 and 29 years old who had mild COVID-19 (a few samples of this study predate the infection). Cell type and time point are not known. Sequenced sample: PBMCs or a T cell subset sorted from them (not recorded which). CDR3: CAISEFLQPNNSPLHF. CDR3 sequence (DNA): TGTGCCATCAGTGAATTCCTGCAGCCCAATAATTCACCCCTCCACTTT.